The present T cell receptor beta chain was sequenced within a study of CD8+ T cells in alopecia areata. Broader study findings: For lesional scalp, especially alopecia totalis/universalis, clonality was higher than in normal scalp. In scalp, tofacitinib significantly decreased clonality and expanded CD8+ clones among the top 100.

Following extraction, RNA underwent reverse transcription to cDNA, which served as the sequencing template. Method: immunoSEQ multiplex PCR; TCRdb's copy keeps in-frame clones and lacks some. The sample lists 80,000 or so clones; 60% to 70% were seen once. This clone came up once. Its antigen is still unknown. Indicated treatment: oral pan-JAK inhibitor, 5-10 mg twice daily. PBMCs provided sorted CD4+ and CD8+ T cells. The CDR3 runs to 15 residues. The trim removed 4 bases at V and 3 bases at J, leaving 5 bases unmatched. CDR1 MGHRA and CDR2 YSYEKL come from the germline V gene. This clonotype was sampled from a human donor with alopecia areata. Material: CD8+ T cells sorted from blood, obtained at week 24, from a patient treated with tofacitinib. The V call is TRBV4-1, the J call TRBJ2-7; 11 bases align to TRBD2. CDR3 coding DNA: TGCGCCAGCAGCCCCCTGCTAGCGGGAGGCTACGAGCAGTACTTC. Protein: CASSPLLAGGYEQYF.